The subject of this entry is one T cell receptor beta chain. Time point reported: pretreatment peripheral blood. These data originate in a study of PD-L1 blockade in urothelial cancer. The method was immunoSEQ multiplex PCR; TCRdb's version includes in-frame clones alone and lacks a portion of them. The sample consists of fewer than 80,000 clones, approximately 80% of them appearing once. Trimming took off 6 bases at V and 3 bases at J, with 12 bases between the two ends. Germline CDR1 and CDR2: MDHEN and SYDVKM. CDR3 length: 13 amino acids. Sequenced here: PBMCs, sampled around atezolizumab (anti-PD-L1) treatment. This receptor was identified in an older man with urothelial cancer. The V gene is TRBV28, the J gene TRBJ2-7, with D perhaps matching TRBD2 (5 bases). CDR3 sequence reads: CASRDSRFYEQYF. In nucleotides, the CDR3 is TGTGCCAGCAGGGACTCCCGGTTCTACGAGCAGTACTTC.